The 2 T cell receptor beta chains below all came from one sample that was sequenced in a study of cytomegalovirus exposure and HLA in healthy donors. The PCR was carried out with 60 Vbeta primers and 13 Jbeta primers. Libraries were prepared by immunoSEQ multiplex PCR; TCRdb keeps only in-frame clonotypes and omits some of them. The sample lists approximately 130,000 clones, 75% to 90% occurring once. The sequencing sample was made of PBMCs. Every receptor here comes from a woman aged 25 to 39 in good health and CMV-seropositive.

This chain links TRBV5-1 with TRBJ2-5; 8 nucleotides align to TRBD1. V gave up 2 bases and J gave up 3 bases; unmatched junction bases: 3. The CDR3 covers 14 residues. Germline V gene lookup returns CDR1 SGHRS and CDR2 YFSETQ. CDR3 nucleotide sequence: TGCGCCAGCAGCTTCCAGGGGGCGGAAGAGACCCAGTACTTC. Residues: CASSFQGAEETQYF.

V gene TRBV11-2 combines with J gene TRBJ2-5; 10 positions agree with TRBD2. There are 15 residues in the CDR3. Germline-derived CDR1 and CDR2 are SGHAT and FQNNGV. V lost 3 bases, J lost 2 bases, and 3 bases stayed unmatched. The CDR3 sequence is CASSFSGGTQETQYF. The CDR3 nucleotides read TGTGCCAGCAGCTTTAGCGGGGGGACTCAAGAGACCCAGTACTTC.